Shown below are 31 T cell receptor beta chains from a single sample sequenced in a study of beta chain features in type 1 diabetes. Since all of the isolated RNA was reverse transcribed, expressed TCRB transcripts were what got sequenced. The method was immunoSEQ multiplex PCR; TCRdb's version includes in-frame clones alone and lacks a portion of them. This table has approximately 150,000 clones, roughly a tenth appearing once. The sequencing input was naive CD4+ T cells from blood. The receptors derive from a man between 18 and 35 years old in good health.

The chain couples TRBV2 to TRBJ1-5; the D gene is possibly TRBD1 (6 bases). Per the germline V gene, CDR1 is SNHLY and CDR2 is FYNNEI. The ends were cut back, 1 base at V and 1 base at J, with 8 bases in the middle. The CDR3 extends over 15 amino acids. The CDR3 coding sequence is TGTGCCAGCAGTGAAGACAGGGTGAGCAATCAGCCCCAGCATTTT. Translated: CASSEDRVSNQPQHF.

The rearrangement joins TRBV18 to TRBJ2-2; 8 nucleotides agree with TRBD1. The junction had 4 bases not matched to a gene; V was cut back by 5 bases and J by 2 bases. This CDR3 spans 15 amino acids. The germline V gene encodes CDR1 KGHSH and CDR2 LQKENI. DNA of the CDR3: TGTGCCAGCTCAATCGGACAGGGAAACACCGGGGAGCTGTTTTTT. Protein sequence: CASSIGQGNTGELFF.

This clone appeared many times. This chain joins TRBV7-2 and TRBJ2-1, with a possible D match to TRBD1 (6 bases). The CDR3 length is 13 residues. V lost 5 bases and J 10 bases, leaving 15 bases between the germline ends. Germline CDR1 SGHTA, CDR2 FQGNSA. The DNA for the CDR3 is TGTGCCAGCAGCCCAGGGGAGATCGGCGAGCAGTTCTTC. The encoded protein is CASSPGEIGEQFF.

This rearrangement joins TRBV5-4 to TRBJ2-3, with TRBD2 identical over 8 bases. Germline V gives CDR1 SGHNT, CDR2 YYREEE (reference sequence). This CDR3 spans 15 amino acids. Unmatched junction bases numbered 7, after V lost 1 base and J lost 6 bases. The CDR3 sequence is CASSLNGGGSDTQYF. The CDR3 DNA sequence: TGTGCCAGCAGCTTGAATGGCGGGGGGTCGGATACGCAGTATTTT.

The CDR3 DNA sequence: TGTGCCAGCAGCCGACAGGCCTACTATGGCTACACCTTC. Translation: CASSRQAYYGYTF. The J gene is TRBJ1-2, the V gene TRBV2; perhaps TRBD1 as D (6 bases). The CDR3 consists of 13 residues. V was cut by 6 bases and J by 3 bases, with 11 bases left in between. Germline V gives CDR1 SNHLY, CDR2 FYNNEI.

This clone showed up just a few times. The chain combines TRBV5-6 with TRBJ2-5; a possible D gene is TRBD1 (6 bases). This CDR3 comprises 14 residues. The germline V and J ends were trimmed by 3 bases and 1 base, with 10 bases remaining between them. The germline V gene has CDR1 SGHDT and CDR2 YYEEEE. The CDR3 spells CASSSTGLQETQYF. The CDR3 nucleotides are TGTGCCAGCAGCTCCACAGGGCTCCAAGAGACCCAGTACTTC.

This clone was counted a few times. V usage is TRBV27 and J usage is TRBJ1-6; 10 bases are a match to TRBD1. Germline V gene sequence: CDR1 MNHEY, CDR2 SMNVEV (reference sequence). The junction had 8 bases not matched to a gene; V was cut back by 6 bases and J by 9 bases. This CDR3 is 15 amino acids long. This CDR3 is CASSSGTGVGSPLHF. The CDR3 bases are TGTGCCAGCAGCTCCGGGACAGGGGTGGGTTCACCCCTCCACTTT.

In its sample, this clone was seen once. CDR3 loop: CASRQGINQPQHF. The CDR3 nucleotides read TGTGCCAGCAGACAGGGTATCAATCAGCCCCAGCATTTT. The chain is built from TRBV28 and TRBJ1-5, with D maybe TRBD1 (6 bases). This CDR3 has 13 amino acids. CDR1 and CDR2 from the germline V gene are MDHEN and SYDVKM. Trimming removed 6 bases at V and 3 bases at J, with 9 bases between.

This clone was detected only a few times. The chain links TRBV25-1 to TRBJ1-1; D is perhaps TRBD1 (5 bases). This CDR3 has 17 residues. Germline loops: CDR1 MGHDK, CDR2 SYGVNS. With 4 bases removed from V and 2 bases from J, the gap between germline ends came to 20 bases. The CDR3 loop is CASSVWVGRAVNTEAFF. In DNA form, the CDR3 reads TGTGCCAGCAGTGTCTGGGTCGGCAGGGCGGTTAACACTGAAGCTTTCTTT.

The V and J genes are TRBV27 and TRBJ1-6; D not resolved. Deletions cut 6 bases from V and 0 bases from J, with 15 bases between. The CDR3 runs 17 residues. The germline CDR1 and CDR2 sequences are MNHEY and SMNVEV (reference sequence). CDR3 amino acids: CASRVGAARSYNSPLHF. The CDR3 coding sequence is TGTGCCAGCAGAGTCGGTGCGGCACGCTCCTATAATTCACCCCTCCACTTT.

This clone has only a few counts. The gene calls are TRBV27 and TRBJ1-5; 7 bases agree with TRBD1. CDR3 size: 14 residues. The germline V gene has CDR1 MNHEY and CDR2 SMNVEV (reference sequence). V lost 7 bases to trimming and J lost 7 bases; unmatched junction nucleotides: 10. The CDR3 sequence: CASTPGGTNQPQHF. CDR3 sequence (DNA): TGTGCCAGCACTCCAGGGGGGACAAACCAGCCCCAGCATTTT.

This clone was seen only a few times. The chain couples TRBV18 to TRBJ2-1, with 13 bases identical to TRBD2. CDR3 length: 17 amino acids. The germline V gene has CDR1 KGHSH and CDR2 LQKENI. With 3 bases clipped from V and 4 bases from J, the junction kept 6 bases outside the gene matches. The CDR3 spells CASSPRLAGGVYNEQFF. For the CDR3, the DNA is TGTGCCAGCTCACCGCGACTAGCGGGGGGCGTGTACAATGAGCAGTTCTTC.

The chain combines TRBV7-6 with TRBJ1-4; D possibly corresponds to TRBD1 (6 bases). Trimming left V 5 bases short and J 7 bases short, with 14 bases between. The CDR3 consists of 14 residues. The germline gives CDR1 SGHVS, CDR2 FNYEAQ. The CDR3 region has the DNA TGTGCCAGCAGCCTAGACAGGAGTGGTGAAAAACTGTTTTTT. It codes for CASSLDRSGEKLFF.

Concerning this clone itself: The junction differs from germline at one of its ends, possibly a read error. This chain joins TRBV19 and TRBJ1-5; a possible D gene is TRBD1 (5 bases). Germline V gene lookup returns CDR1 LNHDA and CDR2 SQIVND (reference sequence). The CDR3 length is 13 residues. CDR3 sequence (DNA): TGTGCCAGTAATATACTAGGGGATCAGCCCCAGCATTTT. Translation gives CASNILGDQPQHF.

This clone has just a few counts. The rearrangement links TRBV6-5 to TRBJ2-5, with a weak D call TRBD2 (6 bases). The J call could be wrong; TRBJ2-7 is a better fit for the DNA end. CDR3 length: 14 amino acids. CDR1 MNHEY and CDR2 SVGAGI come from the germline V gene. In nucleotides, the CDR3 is TGTGCCAGCAGCCGCTCGGGGGACCGATACGAGCAGTACTTC. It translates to CASSRSGDRYEQYF.

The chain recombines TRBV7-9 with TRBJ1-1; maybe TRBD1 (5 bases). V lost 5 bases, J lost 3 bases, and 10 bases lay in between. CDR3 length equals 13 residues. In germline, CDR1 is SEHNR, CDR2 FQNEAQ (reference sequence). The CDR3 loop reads CASSQVRDTEAFF. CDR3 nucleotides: TGTGCCAGCAGCCAGGTCAGGGACACTGAAGCTTTCTTT.

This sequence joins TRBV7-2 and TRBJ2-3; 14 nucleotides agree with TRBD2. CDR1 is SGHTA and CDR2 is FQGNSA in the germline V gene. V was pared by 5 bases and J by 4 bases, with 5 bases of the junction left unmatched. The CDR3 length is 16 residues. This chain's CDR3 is CASSPRLAGGSDTQYF. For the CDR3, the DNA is TGTGCCAGCAGCCCTAGACTAGCGGGGGGGTCAGATACGCAGTATTTT.

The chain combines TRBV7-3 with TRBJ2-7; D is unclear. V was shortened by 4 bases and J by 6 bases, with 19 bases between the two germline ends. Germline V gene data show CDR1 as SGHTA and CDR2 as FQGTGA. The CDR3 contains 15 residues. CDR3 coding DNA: TGTGCCAGCAGCTCCCTGGGCAGGCCAGTGGGCGAGCAGTACTTC. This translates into CASSSLGRPVGEQYF.

CDR3 DNA sequence: TGTGCCAGCAGCCCGGGACAGGAATACGAGCAGTACTTC. Amino acid sequence: CASSPGQEYEQYF. The rearrangement uses TRBV11-3 and TRBJ2-7, with TRBD1 matching 8 bases. Losses at the gene ends were 5 bases for V and 4 bases for J; bases not matched to a gene: 4. The germline gives CDR1 SGHNT, CDR2 YENEEA. This CDR3 is 13 amino acids long. The full variable domain, rest sourced from reference TRBV11-3 and TRBJ2-7, is EAGVVQSPRYKIIEKKQPVAFWCNPISGHNTLYWYLQNLGQGPELLIRYENEEAVDDSQLPKDRFSAERLKGVDSTLKIQPAELGDSAVYLCASSPGQEYEQYFGPGTRLTVT.

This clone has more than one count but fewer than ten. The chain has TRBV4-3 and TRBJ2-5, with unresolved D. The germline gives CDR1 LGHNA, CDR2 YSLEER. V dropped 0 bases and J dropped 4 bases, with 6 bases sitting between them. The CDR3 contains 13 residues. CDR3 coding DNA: TGCGCCAGCAGCCAAGAAACAGTAGAGACCCAGTACTTC. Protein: CASSQETVETQYF.

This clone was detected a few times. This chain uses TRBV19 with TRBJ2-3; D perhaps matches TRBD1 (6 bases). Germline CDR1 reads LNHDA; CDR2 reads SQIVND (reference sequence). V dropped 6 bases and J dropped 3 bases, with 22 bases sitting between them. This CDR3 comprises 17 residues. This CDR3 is CASSRTSGTQGTDTQYF. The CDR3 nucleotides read TGTGCCAGTAGCAGAACATCCGGGACACAGGGAACAGATACGCAGTATTTT.

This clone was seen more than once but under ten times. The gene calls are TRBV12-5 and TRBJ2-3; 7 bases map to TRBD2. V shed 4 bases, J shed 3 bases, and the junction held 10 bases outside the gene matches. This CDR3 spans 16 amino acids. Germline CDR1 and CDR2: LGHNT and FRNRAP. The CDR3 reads CASGWRSGGGTDTQYF. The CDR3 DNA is TGTGCTAGTGGTTGGAGATCGGGGGGAGGGACAGATACGCAGTATTTT.

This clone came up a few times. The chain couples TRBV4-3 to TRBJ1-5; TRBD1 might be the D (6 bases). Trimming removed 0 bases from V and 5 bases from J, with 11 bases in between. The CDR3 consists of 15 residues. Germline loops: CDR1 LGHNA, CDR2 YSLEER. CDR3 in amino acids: CASSQEYRADQPQHF. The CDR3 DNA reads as TGCGCCAGCAGCCAAGAATACAGGGCAGATCAGCCCCAGCATTTT.

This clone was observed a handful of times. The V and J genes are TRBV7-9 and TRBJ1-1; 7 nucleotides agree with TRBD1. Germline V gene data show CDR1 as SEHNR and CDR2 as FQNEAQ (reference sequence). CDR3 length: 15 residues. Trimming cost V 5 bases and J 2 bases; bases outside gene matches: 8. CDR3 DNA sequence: TGTGCCAGCAGCACGACGACAGGGAGAAACACTGAAGCTTTCTTT. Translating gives CASSTTTGRNTEAFF.

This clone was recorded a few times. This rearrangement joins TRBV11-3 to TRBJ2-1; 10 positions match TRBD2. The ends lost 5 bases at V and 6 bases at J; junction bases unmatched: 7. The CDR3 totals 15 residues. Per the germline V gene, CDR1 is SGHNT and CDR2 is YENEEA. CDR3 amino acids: CASSKGASGGNEQFF. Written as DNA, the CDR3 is TGTGCCAGCAGCAAAGGGGCTAGCGGGGGCAATGAGCAGTTCTTC.

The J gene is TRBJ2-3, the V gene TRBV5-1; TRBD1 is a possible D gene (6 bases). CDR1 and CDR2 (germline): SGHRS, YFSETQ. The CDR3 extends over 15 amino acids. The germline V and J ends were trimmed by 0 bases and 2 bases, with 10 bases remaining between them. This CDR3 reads CASSLAAGDTDTQYF. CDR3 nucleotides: TGCGCCAGCAGCTTGGCGGCAGGGGACACAGATACGCAGTATTTT.

The CDR3 reads CASSRGTGGHNSPLHF. CDR3 bases: TGTGCCAGCAGCCGCGGGACAGGGGGCCATAATTCACCCCTCCACTTT. The chain joins TRBV5-6 to TRBJ1-6; 12 nucleotides agree with TRBD1. The trim removed 4 bases at V and 5 bases at J, leaving 4 bases unmatched. This CDR3 region has 16 residues. CDR1 SGHDT and CDR2 YYEEEE come from the germline V gene.

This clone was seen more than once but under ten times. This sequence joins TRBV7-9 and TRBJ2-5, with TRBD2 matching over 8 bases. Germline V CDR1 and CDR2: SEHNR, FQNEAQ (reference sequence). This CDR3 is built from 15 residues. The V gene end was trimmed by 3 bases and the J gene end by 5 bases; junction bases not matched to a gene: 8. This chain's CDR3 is CASSFDRGGGETQYF. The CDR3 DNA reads TGTGCCAGCAGCTTCGACCGGGGGGGCGGCGAGACCCAGTACTTC.

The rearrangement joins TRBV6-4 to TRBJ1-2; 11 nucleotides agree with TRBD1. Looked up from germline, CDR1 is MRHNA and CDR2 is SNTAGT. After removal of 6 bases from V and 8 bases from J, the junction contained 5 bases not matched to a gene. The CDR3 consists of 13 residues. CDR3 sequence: CASSSGQGAGYTF. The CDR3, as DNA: TGTGCCAGCAGCTCCGGACAGGGGGCCGGCTACACCTTC.

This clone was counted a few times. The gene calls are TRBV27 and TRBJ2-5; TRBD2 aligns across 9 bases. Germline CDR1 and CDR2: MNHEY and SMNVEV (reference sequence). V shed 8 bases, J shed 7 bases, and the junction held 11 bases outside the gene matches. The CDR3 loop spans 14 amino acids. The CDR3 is CASAPAGGLGTQYF. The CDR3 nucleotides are TGTGCCAGCGCACCGGCGGGGGGGCTCGGGACCCAGTACTTC.

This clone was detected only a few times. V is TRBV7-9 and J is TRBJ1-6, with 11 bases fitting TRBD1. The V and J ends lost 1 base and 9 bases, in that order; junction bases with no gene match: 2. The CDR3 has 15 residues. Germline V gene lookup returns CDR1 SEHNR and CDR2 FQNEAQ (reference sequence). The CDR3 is CASSLEGTGGSPLHF. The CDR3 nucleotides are TGTGCCAGCAGCTTAGAGGGGACAGGGGGTTCACCCCTCCACTTT.